This note documents a single T cell receptor (beta chain) sequence. The antigen is not known. Each sorted subset replicate got 200 ng genomic DNA, around 29,000 genomes. Profiling relied on immunoSEQ multiplex PCR, and the TCRdb table lists in-frame clones only, not all of them. The repertoire holds some 2,500,000 clones, with around 93% as singletons. This specimen belongs to a study of shared clonotypes between healthy human individuals. V was pared by 1 base and J by 3 bases, with 15 bases between. From germline, CDR1 is MGHRA and CDR2 YSYEKL. The CDR3 contains 16 residues. Study-wide results and caveats: As a rule, naive subsets had a larger estimated richness than memory subsets.

Among the donors, all were Caucasian adults who lived in Nashville, Tennessee. The CD4+ fraction was divided into a CD45RA+ naive subset and a CD45RA-negative memory subset. The specimen sequenced was naive CD4+ T cells from PBMCs. Subset specified: CD45RA+ positively selected. This receptor was taken from a man younger than 35 in good health. Some clones in this sample may be carry-over from other donors' samples. The genes are TRBV4-1 and TRBJ2-5; D may be TRBD1 (6 bases). The CDR3 DNA reads TGCGCCAGCAGCCAAGCCGCGGACCGGGACAAAGAGACCCAGTACTTC. It encodes CASSQAADRDKETQYF.